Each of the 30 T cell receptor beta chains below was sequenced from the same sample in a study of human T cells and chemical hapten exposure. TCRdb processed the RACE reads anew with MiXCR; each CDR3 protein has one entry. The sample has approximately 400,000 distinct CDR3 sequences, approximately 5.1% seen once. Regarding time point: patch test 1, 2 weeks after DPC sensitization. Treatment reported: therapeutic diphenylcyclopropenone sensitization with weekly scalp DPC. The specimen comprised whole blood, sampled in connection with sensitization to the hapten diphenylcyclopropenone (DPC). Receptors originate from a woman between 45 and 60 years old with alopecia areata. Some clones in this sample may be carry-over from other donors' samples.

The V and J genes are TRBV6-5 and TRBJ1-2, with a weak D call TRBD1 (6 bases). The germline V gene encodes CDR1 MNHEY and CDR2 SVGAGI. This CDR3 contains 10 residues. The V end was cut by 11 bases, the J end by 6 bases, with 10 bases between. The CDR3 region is CASRGDGYTF. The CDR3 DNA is TGTGCCTCCAGGGGCGATGGCTACACCTTC.

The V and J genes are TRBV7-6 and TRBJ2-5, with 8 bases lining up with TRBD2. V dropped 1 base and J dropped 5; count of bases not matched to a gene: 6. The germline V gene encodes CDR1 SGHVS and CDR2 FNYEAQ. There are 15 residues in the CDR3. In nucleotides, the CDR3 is TGTGCCAGCAGCTTAGGAGCGGGAGTAACGGAGACCCAGTACTTC. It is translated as CASSLGAGVTETQYF.

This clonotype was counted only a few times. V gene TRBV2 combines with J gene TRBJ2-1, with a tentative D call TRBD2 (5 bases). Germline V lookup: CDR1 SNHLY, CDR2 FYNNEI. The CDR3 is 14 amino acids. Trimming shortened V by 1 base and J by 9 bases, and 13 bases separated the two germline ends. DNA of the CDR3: TGTGCCAGCAGTGAAGTCAGGACTCCTGGTGAGCAGTTCTTC. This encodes CASSEVRTPGEQFF.

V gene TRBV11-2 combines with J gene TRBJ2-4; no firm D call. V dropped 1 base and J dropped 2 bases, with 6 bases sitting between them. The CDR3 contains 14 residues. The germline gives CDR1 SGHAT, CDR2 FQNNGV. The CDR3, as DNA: TGTGCCAGCAGCTTAGGGCAGACCAAAAACATTCAGTACTTC. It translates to CASSLGQTKNIQYF.

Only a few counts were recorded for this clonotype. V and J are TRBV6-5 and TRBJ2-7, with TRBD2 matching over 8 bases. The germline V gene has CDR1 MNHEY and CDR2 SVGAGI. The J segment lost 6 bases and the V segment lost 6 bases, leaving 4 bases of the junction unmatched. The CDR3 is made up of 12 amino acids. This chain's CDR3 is CASRGLVGEQYF. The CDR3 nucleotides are TGTGCCAGCAGGGGACTAGTCGGCGAGCAGTACTTC.

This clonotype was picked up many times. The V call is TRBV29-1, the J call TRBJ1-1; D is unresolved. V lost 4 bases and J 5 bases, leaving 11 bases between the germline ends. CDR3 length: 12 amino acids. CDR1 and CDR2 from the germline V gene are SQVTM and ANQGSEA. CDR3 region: CSVVPGRTEAFF. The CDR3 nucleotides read TGCAGCGTTGTTCCGGGAAGGACTGAAGCTTTCTTT. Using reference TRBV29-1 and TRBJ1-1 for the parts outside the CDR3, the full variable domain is SAVISQKPSRDICQRGTSLTIQCQVDSQVTMMFWYRQQPGQSLTLIATANQGSEATYESGFVIDKFPISRPNLTFSTLTVSNMSPEDSSIYLCSVVPGRTEAFFGQGTRLTVV.

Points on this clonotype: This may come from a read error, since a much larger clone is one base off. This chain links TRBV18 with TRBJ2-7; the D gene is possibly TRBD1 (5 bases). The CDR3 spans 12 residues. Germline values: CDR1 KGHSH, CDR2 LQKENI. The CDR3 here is CVSSPQEYEQYF. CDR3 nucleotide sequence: TGTGTCAGCTCACCACAGGAGTACGAGCAGTACTTC.

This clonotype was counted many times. CDR3 in amino acids: CASSAVTGYNQPQHF. DNA of the CDR3: TGTGCCAGCAGTGCCGTAACAGGGTATAATCAGCCCCAGCATTTT. The chain employs TRBV28 and TRBJ1-5; a possible D gene is TRBD1 (6 bases). Looked up from germline, CDR1 is MDHEN and CDR2 is SYDVKM. The CDR3 length is 15 residues. Between the trimmed V and J ends, which lost 5 bases and 4 bases, there was a span of 15 bases. The entire variable domain, with the rest obtained from reference TRBV28 and TRBJ1-5, is as follows: DVKVTQSSRYLVKRTGEKVFLECVQDMDHENMFWYRQDPGLGLRLIYFSYDVKMKEKGDIPEGYSVSREKKERFSLILESASTNQTSMYLCASSAVTGYNQPQHFGDGTRLSIL.

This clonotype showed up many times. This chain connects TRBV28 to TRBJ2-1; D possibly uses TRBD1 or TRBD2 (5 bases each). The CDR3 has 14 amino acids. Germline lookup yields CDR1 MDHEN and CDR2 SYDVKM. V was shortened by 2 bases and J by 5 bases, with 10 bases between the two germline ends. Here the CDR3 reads CASSLVLGHNEQFF. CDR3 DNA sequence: TGTGCCAGCAGTTTAGTGCTGGGACACAATGAGCAGTTCTTC.

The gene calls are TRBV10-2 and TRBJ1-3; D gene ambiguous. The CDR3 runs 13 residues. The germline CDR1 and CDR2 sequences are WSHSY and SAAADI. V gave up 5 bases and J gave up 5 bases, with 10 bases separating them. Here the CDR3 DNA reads TGCGCCAGCAGTTCGACTGTAAGAAACACCATATATTTT. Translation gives CASSSTVRNTIYF.

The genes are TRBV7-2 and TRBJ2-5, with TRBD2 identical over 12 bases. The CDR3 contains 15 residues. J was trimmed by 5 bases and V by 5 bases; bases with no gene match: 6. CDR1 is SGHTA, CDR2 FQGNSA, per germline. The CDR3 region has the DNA TGTGCCAGCAGCACTCGACTAGCGGGAGAGGAGACCCAGTACTTC. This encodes CASSTRLAGEETQYF.

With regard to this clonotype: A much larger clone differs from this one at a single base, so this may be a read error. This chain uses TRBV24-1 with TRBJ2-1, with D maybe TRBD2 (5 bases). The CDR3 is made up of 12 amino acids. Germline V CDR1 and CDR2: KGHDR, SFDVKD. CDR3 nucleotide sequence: TGTTCCACCAGAGCGGCTAACAATGAGCAGTTCTTC. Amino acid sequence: CSTRAANNEQFF.

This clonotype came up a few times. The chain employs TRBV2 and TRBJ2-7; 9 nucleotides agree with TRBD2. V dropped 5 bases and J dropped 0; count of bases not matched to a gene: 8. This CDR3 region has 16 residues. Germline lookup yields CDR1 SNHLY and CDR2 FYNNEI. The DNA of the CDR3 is TGTGCCAGCAGTTTTTCTAGCGGGGTGAGCTCCTACGAGCAGTACTTC. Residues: CASSFSSGVSSYEQYF.

The DNA for the CDR3 is TGTGCCAGCAGCGTAAGAACAGTCTCAGATACGCAGTATTTT. Its protein product is CASSVRTVSDTQYF. The rearrangement links TRBV9 to TRBJ2-3; D unresolved. The germline V gene has CDR1 SGDLS and CDR2 YYNGEE. Trimming removed 1 base at V and 4 bases at J, with 10 bases between. This CDR3 has 14 residues.

Here the CDR3 DNA reads TGTGCCAGCAGTTTAACTACCGGACGGTCGAGCACAGATACGCAGTATTTT. Its translation is CASSLTTGRSSTDTQYF. The chain is built from TRBV12-3 or TRBV12-4 and TRBJ2-3; D ambiguous. CDR3 length equals 17 residues. Trimming cost V 2 bases and J 0 bases, with 15 bases left between them.

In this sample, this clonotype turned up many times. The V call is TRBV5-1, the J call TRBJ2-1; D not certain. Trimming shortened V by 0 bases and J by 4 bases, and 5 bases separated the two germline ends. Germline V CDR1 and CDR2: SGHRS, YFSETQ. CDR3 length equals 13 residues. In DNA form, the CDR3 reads TGCGCCAGCAGCTTGGAAGTGTACAATGAGCAGTTCTTC. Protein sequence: CASSLEVYNEQFF.

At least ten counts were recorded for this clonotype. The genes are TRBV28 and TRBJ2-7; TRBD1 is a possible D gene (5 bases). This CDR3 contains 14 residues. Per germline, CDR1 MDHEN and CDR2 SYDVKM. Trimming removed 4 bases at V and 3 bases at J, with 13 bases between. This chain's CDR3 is CASSSRELFYEQYF. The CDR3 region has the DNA TGTGCCAGCAGTTCCAGGGAATTGTTCTACGAGCAGTACTTC.

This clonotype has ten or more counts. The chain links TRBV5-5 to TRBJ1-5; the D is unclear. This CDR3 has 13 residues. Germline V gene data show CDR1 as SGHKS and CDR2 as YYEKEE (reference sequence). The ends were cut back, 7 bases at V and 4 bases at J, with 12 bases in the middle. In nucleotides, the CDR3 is TGTGCCAGCGCGGGCGGCGGGAATCAGCCCCAGCATTTT. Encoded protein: CASAGGGNQPQHF.

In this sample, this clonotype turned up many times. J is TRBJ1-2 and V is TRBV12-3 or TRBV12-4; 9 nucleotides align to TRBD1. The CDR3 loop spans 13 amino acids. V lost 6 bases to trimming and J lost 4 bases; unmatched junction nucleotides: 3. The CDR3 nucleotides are TGTGCCAGCAGACGGACAGGGGCCTATGGCTACACCTTC. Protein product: CASRRTGAYGYTF.

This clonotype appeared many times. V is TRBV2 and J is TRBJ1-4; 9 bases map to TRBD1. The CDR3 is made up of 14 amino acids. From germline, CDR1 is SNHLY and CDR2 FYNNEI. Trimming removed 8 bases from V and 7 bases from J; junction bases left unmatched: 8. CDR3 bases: TGTGCCAGCCGCTCCGGGACAGGGTTTGAAAAACTGTTTTTT. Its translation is CASRSGTGFEKLFF.

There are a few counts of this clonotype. DNA for the CDR3: TGCAGTGCTAATCACGCCGGGACTAGCGGTTACAATGAGCAGTTCTTC. Its translation: CSANHAGTSGYNEQFF. The chain has TRBV20-1 and TRBJ2-1; 11 bases agree with TRBD2. Germline assignment: CDR1 DFQATT and CDR2 SNEGSKA (reference sequence). The V segment lost 4 bases and the J segment 4 bases; nucleotides outside the gene matches: 9. The CDR3 consists of 16 residues.

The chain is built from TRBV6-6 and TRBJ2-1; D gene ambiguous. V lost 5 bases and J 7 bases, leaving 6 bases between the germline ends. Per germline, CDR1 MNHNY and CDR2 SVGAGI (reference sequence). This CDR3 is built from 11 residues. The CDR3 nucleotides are TGTGCCAGCAGTGTACCGAATGAGCAGTTCTTC. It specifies CASSVPNEQFF.

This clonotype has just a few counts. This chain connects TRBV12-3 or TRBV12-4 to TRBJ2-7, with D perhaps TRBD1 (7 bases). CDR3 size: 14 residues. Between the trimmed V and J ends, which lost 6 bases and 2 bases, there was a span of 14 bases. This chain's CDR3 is CASSWRDSPYEQYF. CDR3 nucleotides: TGTGCCAGCAGCTGGAGGGACAGCCCCTACGAGCAGTACTTC.

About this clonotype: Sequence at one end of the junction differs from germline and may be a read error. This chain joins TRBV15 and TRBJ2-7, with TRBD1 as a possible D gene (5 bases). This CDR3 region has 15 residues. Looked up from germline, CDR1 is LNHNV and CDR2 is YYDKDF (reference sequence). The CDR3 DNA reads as TGTACCACCAGCAGAGTTGGCAGGGCCACCTACGAGCAGTACTTC. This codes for CTTSRVGRATYEQYF.

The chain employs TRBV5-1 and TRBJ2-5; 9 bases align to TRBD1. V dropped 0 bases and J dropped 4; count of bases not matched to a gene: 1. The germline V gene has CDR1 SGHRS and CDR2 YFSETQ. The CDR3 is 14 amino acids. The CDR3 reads CASSLVDRGETQYF. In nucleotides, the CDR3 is TGCGCCAGCAGCTTGGTGGACAGGGGAGAGACCCAGTACTTC.

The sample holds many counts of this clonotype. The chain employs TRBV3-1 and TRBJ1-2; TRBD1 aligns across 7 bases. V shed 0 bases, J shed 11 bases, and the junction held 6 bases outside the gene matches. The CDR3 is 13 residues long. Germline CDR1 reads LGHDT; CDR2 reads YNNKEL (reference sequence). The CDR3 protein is CASSQERRGPYTF. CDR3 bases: TGTGCCAGCAGCCAAGAAAGGAGGGGGCCGTACACCTTC.

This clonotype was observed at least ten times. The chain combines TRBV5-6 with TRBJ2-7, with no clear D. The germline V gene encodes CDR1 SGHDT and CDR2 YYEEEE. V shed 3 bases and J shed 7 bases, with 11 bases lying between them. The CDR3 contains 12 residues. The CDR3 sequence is CASSSSAPEQYF. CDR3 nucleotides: TGTGCCAGCAGCTCCTCGGCCCCTGAGCAGTACTTC.

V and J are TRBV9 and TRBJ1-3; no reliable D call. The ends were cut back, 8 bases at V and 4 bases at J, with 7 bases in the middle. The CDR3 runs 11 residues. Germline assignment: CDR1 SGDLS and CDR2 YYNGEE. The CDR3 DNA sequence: TGTGCCAGTGGAGGGGGAAACACCATATATTTT. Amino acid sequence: CASGGGNTIYF.

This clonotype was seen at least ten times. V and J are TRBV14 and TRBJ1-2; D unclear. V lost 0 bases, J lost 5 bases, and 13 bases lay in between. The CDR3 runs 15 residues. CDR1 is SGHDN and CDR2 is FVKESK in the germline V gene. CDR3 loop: CASSQDYPELYGYTF. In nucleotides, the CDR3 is TGTGCCAGCAGCCAAGATTACCCAGAGCTATATGGCTACACCTTC.

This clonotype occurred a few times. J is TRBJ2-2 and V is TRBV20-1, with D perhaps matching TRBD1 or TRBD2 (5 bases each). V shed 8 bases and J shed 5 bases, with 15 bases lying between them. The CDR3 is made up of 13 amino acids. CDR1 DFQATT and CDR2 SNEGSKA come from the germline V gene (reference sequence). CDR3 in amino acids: CSFRDLKTGELFF. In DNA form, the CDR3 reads TGCAGTTTCCGGGACCTGAAGACCGGGGAGCTGTTTTTT.